This TCR beta chain was profiled in a study of T cells in Graves' hyperthyroidism and ophthalmopathy. Study-wide results and caveats: Most clonotypes that expanded in the thyroid above 0.001 also showed up in blood.

The V gene lost 5 bases and the J gene lost 4 bases, with 12 bases spanning the gap. The CDR3 runs 14 residues. CDR1 and CDR2 from the germline V gene are ENHRY and SYGVKD. In this sample, this clonotype turned up a few times. Its antigen is unidentified. Amplification yielded TCR beta CDR3 regions, with RNA transcripts as the source. The study used the HTBI primer set for a first-round RT-PCR of the TCR CDR3. A single record per CDR3 protein comes from TCRdb applying MiXCR to the multiplex PCR reads. The sample holds approximately 430,000 distinct CDR3 sequences, around 16% seen once. The definition of stable Graves' hyperthyroidism was no ophthalmopathy progression within 18 months. This sample holds PBMCs from under 11 ml fresh peripheral blood.

The sequenced sample was blood. The source of this sequence is a woman between 18 and 30 years old with Graves' hyperthyroidism. V gene TRBV10-3 combines with J gene TRBJ2-1; D unresolved. The CDR3 protein is CAISLPFGYNEQFF. The CDR3 DNA reads as TGTGCCATCAGTTTACCATTTGGTTACAATGAGCAGTTCTTC.